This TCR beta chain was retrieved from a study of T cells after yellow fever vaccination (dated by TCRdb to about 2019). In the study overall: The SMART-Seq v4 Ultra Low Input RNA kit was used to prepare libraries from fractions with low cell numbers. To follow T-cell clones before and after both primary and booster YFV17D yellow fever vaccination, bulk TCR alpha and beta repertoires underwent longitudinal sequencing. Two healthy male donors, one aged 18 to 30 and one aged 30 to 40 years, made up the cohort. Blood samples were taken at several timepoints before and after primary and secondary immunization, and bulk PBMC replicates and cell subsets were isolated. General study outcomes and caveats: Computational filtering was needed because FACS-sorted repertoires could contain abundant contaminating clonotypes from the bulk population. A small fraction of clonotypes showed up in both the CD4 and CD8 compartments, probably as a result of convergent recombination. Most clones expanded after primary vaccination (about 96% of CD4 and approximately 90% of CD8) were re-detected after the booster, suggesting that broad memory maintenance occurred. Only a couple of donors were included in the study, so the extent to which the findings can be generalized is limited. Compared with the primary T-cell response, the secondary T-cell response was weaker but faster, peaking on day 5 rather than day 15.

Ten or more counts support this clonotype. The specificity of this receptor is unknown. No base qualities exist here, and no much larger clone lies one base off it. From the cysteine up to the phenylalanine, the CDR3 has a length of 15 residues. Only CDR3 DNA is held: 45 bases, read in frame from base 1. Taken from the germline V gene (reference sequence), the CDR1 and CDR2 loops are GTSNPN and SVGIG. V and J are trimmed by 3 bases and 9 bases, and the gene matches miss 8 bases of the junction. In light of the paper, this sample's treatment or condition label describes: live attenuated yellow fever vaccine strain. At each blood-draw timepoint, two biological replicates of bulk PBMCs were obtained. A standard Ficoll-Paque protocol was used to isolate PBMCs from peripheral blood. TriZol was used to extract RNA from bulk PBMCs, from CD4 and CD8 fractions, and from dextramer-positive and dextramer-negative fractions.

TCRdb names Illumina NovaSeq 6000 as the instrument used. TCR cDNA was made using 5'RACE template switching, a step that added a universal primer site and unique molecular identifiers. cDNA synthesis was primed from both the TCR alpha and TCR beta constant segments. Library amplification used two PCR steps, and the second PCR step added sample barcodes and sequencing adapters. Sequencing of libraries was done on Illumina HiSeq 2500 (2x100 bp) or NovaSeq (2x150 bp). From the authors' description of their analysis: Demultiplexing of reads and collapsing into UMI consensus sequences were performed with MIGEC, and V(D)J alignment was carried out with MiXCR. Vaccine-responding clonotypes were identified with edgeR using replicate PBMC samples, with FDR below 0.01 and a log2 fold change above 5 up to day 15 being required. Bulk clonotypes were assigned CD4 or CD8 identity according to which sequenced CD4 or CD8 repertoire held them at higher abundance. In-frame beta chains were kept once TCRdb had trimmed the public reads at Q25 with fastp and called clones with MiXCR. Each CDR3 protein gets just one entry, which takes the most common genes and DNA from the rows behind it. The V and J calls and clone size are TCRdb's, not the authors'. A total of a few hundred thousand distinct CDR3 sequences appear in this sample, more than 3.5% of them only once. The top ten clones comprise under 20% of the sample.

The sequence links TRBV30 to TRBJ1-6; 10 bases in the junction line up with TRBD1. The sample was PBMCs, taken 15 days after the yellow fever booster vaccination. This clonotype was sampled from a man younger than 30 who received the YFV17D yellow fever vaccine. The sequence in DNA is TGTGCCTGGAGGAGCCTAAGGGACAGGGGTTCACCCCTCCACTTT. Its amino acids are CAWRSLRDRGSPLHF.